This TCR beta chain was retrieved from a study of type 1 regulatory T cells (dated by TCRdb to 2020 to 2023). Regarding the research as a whole: The study characterized an in vitro protocol that generated a Tr1-enriched, alloantigen-specific CD4 T cell product named T-allo10. Patients with hematological malignancies who were receiving allogeneic hematopoietic stem cell transplantation were the group in which T-allo10 was being clinically evaluated. The investigation overall reported the following: A more restricted TCR repertoire was observed in Tr1 cells than in non-Tr1 cells, and this restriction was interpreted in the study as alloantigen-induced clonal expansion.

Notes on this clonotype: The target of this receptor is not known. Within one base of it there is no much larger clone, and no base qualities were kept.

Reading the germline V gene gives CDR1 KGHSH and CDR2 LQKENI. The CDR3 runs 13 amino acids, cysteine and phenylalanine included. The sequence is cut down to CDR3 DNA, 39 bases in frame from base 1. Trimming removed 5 bases from V and 6 bases from J; the gene matches leave 7 bases unexplained. The instrument given in TCRdb is Illumina MiSeq. The raw public reads went through TCRdb reprocessing: fastp at Q25, MiXCR clone calling, in-frame beta chains kept. When rows share a CDR3 protein, they turn into one entry using the most common DNA and genes. The sample table contains roughly 71,000 distinct CDR3 sequences; only one count was recorded for around 20% of them. Together, the top ten hold 8% to 9% of the sample.

The clonotype originates from a human donor in good health. The sample comprised cultured type 1 regulatory T (Tr1) cells, either the whole culture or a sorted fraction (not recorded which). The meaning of the sample's cell subset or site label: type 1 regulatory T cells sorted from the T-allo10 product. In this chain, TRBV18 is recombined with TRBJ2-7; 7 bases in between match TRBD2. The CDR3 corresponds to CASSTGGQREQYF. Read as DNA, the sequence is TGTGCCAGCTCAACGGGAGGACAACGCGAGCAGTACTTC.